The clone carrying this T cell receptor (beta chain) was seen only a few times. Antigen specificity is unknown. The source of the sample is a study of HIV-infected patients and healthy controls. Overall study results and limits: With just sixteen HIV-infected individuals processed, the findings' generality was considered strongly limited.

Antiretroviral therapy had run roughly three months, about 14 weeks, before follow-up blood collection. No cell fractionation was done, so the repertoire covers all unsorted peripheral blood T cells. V trimming: 0 bases; J trimming: 2 bases; junction bases outside the gene matches: 4. The CDR3 has 18 amino acids. Germline assignment: CDR1 SGHTA and CDR2 FQGNSA. Approximately 510 ng RNA was reverse transcribed with alpha and beta constant-region primers. Separate chain-specific third strand synthesis with multiplexing indices produced the alpha and beta libraries. TCRdb used MiXCR to reprocess the 5' RACE reads, holding one entry per CDR3 protein. The data hold roughly 18,000 distinct CDR3 sequences, with about 8.5% observed a single time.

The source is an adult with HIV infection. Sample: blood, taken during antiretroviral therapy. The chain has TRBV7-2 and TRBJ2-6; 10 bases are a match to TRBD1. The DNA for the CDR3 is TGTGCCAGCAGCTTAGCGGGACAGGGGTCGGCTGGGGCCAACGTCCTGACTTTC. Encoded protein: CASSLAGQGSAGANVLTF. Drawing the rest from reference TRBV7-2 and TRBJ2-6, the complete variable domain is GAGVSQSPSNKVTEKGKDVELRCDPISGHTALYWYRQSLGQGLEFLIYFQGNSAPDKSGLPSDRFSAERTGGSVSTLTIQRTQQEDSAVYLCASSLAGQGSAGANVLTFGAGSRLTVL.